This T cell receptor (beta chain) appears in the sequencing data of a study of T cell responses to AZD1222 COVID-19 vaccine (dated by TCRdb to about 2021). At the level of the whole study: AZD1222 recipients with second doses at about 4 weeks or about 12 weeks were pooled, because spike-specific TCR depth and breadth did not differ between schedules. TCR sequencing was performed for about 250 trial participants, of whom some 200 were given two doses of AZD1222 and around 26 were given two doses of MenACWY control vaccine. Enrollment into the trials was organized by age into subgroups of 18-55, 56-69 and 70-plus years, and those subgroups contained roughly 150, 30 and 60 TCR-sequenced participants, respectively. Overall results and qualifications from the work: Only six AZD1222 recipients were SARS-CoV-2 seropositive at baseline, limiting conclusions about previously exposed vaccinees. In the small 56-69-year group, the increase in depth fell short of significance, most likely because of low power. Most participants were white British and females outnumbered males, and the authors suggested that clonal diversity may have been underestimated. Spike-specific TCR breadth and depth rose significantly after two AZD1222 doses compared with day 0 and with MenACWY recipients. Reportedly, close to half of the unique spike-specific TCRs recognized epitopes lying outside the regions that are mutated in the B.1.351 and B.1.1.7 variants. The whole spike protein was spanned by vaccine-associated CD4 TCRs, and dominant responses were seen in regions 160-218 and 743-854. No day 14 peak-response samples were available, so repertoires were characterized only after the peak T cell response.

The time point label on this specimen signifies: baseline before first vaccination. Vaccinee samples came from UK trials COV001 and COV002, including a single-blind randomized controlled phase 2/3 trial of AZD1222 (ChAdOx1 nCoV-19) in healthy adults. For TCRbeta chain sequencing, PBMC samples were collected from trial participants at day 0 and at day 28 after the second dose. The CDR3 regions of human TCRbeta chains were analyzed by immunosequencing. The authors' pipeline ran thus. Repertoire TCRs were checked for matches against a reference library of SARS-CoV-2-specific TCRs that had been generated using the MIRA antigen-specificity platform. Breadth was defined as the fraction of unique TCRs that were SARS-CoV-2-associated, and depth was defined as the fraction of total T cells that were SARS-CoV-2-associated. Each spike-specific TCR was assigned to its reactive spike region and to a CD4 or CD8 class using the MIRA data. Log10-transformed breadth and depth values were compared by one-way ANOVA with Sidak's multiple comparisons tests. TCRdb's version of the immuneACCESS table is confined to in-frame rearrangements and falls short of the full clone set. An unresolved V gene accounts for under half of the shortfall where checked; the remainder is of unknown origin. V and J calls and clone size follow that table, whereas D and trimming were derived from the DNA. In all, the sample holds 120,000 or so clones, and approximately 90% of those were seen once. The ten most abundant clones make up less than 3.5% of the sample.

About this clone: No cognate antigen has been identified for it. Per-base quality was not reported, and no clone a single base away is much larger than it.

The germline V end is reduced by 4 bases and the J end by 3 bases; junction bases left unmatched: 6. The CDR3 measures 15 amino acids from cysteine to phenylalanine. Of the read, only the CDR3 DNA is kept; its 45 bases are in frame from base 1. CDR1 is given as SGHNT and CDR2 as YENEEA, both from the germline V gene. This sequence was found in an adult in good health. Here the sequenced sample was peripheral blood, taken on day 0 of AZD1222 vaccination. The chain links TRBV11-3 with TRBJ2-7, with 10 bases aligning to TRBD1. The DNA sequence is as follows: TGTGCCAGCAGCTCTCCCGGGACAGGGGTCTACGAGCAGTACTTC. It is translated as CASSSPGTGVYEQYF.